Listed here are 19 T cell receptor beta chains from one sample, sequenced in a study of blood T cell repertoires in COVID-19. Measured with immunoSEQ multiplex PCR; TCRdb has only the in-frame clones, and not every one. The table has about 110,000 clones, over 75% seen once. Sequenced sample: peripheral blood. Receptor source: a woman of 80 years or more with active or convalescent COVID-19.

The gene calls are TRBV15 and TRBJ1-2; 8 nucleotides agree with TRBD1. This CDR3 is built from 15 residues. Germline loops: CDR1 LNHNV, CDR2 YYDKDF (reference sequence). J was trimmed by 3 bases and V by 7 bases; bases with no gene match: 10. CDR3 sequence: CATTTGTGTDYGYTF. In DNA form, the CDR3 reads TGTGCCACCACCACCGGGACAGGAACCGACTATGGCTACACCTTC.

V gene TRBV19 combines with J gene TRBJ2-5; 7 bases are a match to TRBD1. This CDR3 spans 16 amino acids. Trimming removed 4 bases from V and 5 bases from J; junction bases left unmatched: 13. CDR1 is LNHDA, CDR2 SQIVND, per germline (reference sequence). The CDR3 DNA reads TGTGCCAGTAGTACACGGACAGGCACCTACCTGGAGACCCAGTACTTC. Encoded protein: CASSTRTGTYLETQYF.

This clone was observed a few times. The rearrangement joins TRBV18 to TRBJ2-3; 9 bases fit TRBD1. After removal of 3 bases from V and 5 bases from J, the junction contained 6 bases not matched to a gene. The CDR3 is made up of 15 amino acids. The germline CDR1 and CDR2 sequences are KGHSH and LQKENI. The CDR3 region is CASSPARTGVDTQYF. CDR3 nucleotide sequence: TGTGCCAGCTCACCTGCCCGGACAGGGGTAGATACGCAGTATTTT.

The chain carries TRBV6-1 and TRBJ2-1; 9 positions match TRBD2. The CDR3 contains 17 residues. Trimming at V came to 4 bases and at J to 0 bases, leaving 7 bases not matched to a gene. The germline CDR1 and CDR2 sequences are MNHNS and SASEGT. CDR3 protein: CASSALAGTFSYNEQFF. The DNA of the CDR3 is TGTGCCAGCAGTGCCCTAGCGGGAACTTTCTCCTACAATGAGCAGTTCTTC.

The J gene is TRBJ2-3, the V gene TRBV29-1; D may be TRBD2 (6 bases). The CDR3 contains 14 residues. Germline CDR1 reads SQVTM; CDR2 reads ANQGSEA. Trimming stripped 5 bases from V and 0 bases from J, with 12 bases between. This CDR3 is CSVQSGRSTDTQYF. The CDR3 coding sequence is TGCAGCGTTCAATCGGGGAGGAGCACAGATACGCAGTATTTT.

The chain carries TRBV3-1 (or the pseudogene TRBV3-2) and TRBJ1-1, with D maybe TRBD1 (5 bases). This CDR3 has 13 residues. Looked up from germline, CDR1 is LGHDT and CDR2 is YNNKEL (reference sequence). V was trimmed by 8 bases and J by 11 bases, leaving 21 bases between them. The CDR3 spells CASGGGTVRQAFF. CDR3 DNA: TGTGCCAGCGGCGGGGGAACCGTCCGGCAGGCTTTCTTT.

The chain recombines TRBV6-2 or TRBV6-3 with TRBJ2-1; 14 bases are a match to TRBD2. The CDR3 totals 16 residues. V shed 2 bases and J 9 bases; nucleotides not matched to a gene: 6. In germline, CDR1 is MNHEY, CDR2 SVGEGT. CDR3 DNA: TGTGCCAGCAGTTACCGAGGACTAGCGGGAGGCGGTGAGCAGTTCTTC. Amino acid sequence: CASSYRGLAGGGEQFF.

The chain employs TRBV6-1 and TRBJ2-7; D is possibly TRBD2 (6 bases). Germline V lookup: CDR1 MNHNS, CDR2 SASEGT. The CDR3 runs 17 residues. V lost 3 bases to trimming and J lost 3 bases, with 21 bases between them. The CDR3: CASSDPYGGVRGYEQYF. The DNA for the CDR3 is TGTGCCAGCAGTGACCCCTATGGAGGGGTGAGGGGCTACGAGCAGTACTTC.

The gene calls are TRBV15 and TRBJ2-5; unclear D gene. V was clipped by 1 base and J by 1 base, with 10 bases between them. Germline-derived CDR1 and CDR2 are LNHNV and YYDKDF (reference sequence). The length of the CDR3 is 15 residues. In DNA form, the CDR3 reads TGTGCCACCAGCAGAGCTCCAGTTACCCAAGAGACCCAGTACTTC. Translated: CATSRAPVTQETQYF.

The J gene is TRBJ2-3, the V gene TRBV20-1; no reliable D call. Germline V gene sequence: CDR1 DFQATT, CDR2 SNEGSKA (reference sequence). This CDR3 contains 11 residues. Trimming removed 6 bases from V and 4 bases from J, with 8 bases in between. CDR3 amino acids: CSAAEPDTQYF. The CDR3 bases are TGCAGTGCAGCCGAGCCAGATACGCAGTATTTT.

The V and J genes are TRBV5-4 and TRBJ1-3; perhaps TRBD1 as D (5 bases). The CDR3 consists of 16 residues. Germline lookup yields CDR1 SGHNT and CDR2 YYREEE (reference sequence). The V end was cut by 1 base, the J end by 0 bases, with 11 bases between. CDR3 sequence: CASSLIGEDSGNTIYF. The DNA of the CDR3 is TGTGCCAGCAGCTTGATAGGGGAGGACTCTGGAAACACCATATATTTT.

V and J are TRBV9 and TRBJ2-3; unclear D gene. The ends were cut back, 1 base at V and 3 bases at J, with 9 bases in the middle. The CDR3 contains 14 residues. CDR1 is SGDLS, CDR2 YYNGEE, per germline. The CDR3 DNA is TGTGCCAGCAGCGTACTGTCCTTAACAGATACGCAGTATTTT. Its translation: CASSVLSLTDTQYF. Together with reference TRBV9 and TRBJ2-3, the CDR3 gives the full variable domain: DSGVTQTPKHLITATGQRVTLRCSPRSGDLSVYWYQQSLDQGLQFLIQYYNGEERAKGNILERFSAQQFPDLHSELNLSSLELGDSALYFCASSVLSLTDTQYFGPGTRLTVL.

The J gene is TRBJ2-3, the V gene TRBV24-1; TRBD1 agrees at 9 bases. The germline V gene encodes CDR1 KGHDR and CDR2 SFDVKD. This CDR3 has 15 amino acids. V lost 5 bases, J lost 4 bases, and 6 bases stayed unmatched. CDR3 amino acids: CATSAGTGRADTQYF. The CDR3 coding sequence is TGTGCCACCAGTGCCGGGACAGGGAGGGCAGATACGCAGTATTTT.

This clone has more than one count but fewer than ten. This chain joins TRBV6-1 and TRBJ2-7, with D perhaps TRBD1 (6 bases). Trimming stripped 0 bases from V and 5 bases from J, with 17 bases between. The CDR3 extends over 16 amino acids. The germline V gene encodes CDR1 MNHNS and CDR2 SASEGT. The CDR3 nucleotides are TGTGCCAGCAGTGAAGCGTCCCGGGACAATAACAACGAGCAGTACTTC. Residues: CASSEASRDNNNEQYF.

This clone was seen a handful of times. The CDR3 protein is CASSASQQNYGYTF. Here the CDR3 DNA reads TGTGCCAGCTCGGCATCACAGCAAAACTATGGCTACACCTTC. The V gene is TRBV3-1 (or the pseudogene TRBV3-2), the J gene TRBJ1-2, with D unclear. The CDR3 is 14 residues long. CDR1 is LGHDT, CDR2 YNNKEL, per germline (reference sequence). V lost 8 bases to trimming and J lost 2 bases, with 15 bases between them.

The gene calls are TRBV5-1 and TRBJ2-3; D is perhaps TRBD1 (6 bases). The V end lost 4 bases, the J end lost 2 bases, and 23 bases lay between the germline ends. Germline V CDR1 and CDR2: SGHRS, YFSETQ. The CDR3 covers 18 residues. The CDR3 protein is CASSDYRVRVSLTDTQYF. For the CDR3, the DNA is TGCGCCAGCAGCGACTACAGGGTTCGGGTTAGTCTCACAGATACGCAGTATTTT.

This chain joins TRBV3-1 (or the pseudogene TRBV3-2) and TRBJ2-1, with 11 nucleotides matching TRBD2. The V segment lost 1 base and the J segment 8 bases; nucleotides outside the gene matches: 19. Per germline, CDR1 LGHDT and CDR2 YNNKEL (reference sequence). The CDR3 is made up of 20 amino acids. CDR3 nucleotide sequence: TGTGCCAGCAGCCAAGGGGTTAGCGGGAGGGCCTTATATCAGCTCGATGAGCAGTTCTTC. It encodes CASSQGVSGRALYQLDEQFF.

J is TRBJ1-3 and V is TRBV4-2; TRBD1 is a possible D gene (6 bases). The CDR3 length is 16 residues. CDR1 and CDR2 from the germline V gene are LGHNA and YNFKEQ. V was clipped by 4 bases and J by 3 bases, with 16 bases between them. In nucleotides, the CDR3 is TGTGCCAGCAGCCCGGCTGGACAGTTCTTTGGAAACACCATATATTTT. This sequence encodes CASSPAGQFFGNTIYF.

The chain carries TRBV7-3 and TRBJ2-1; 8 bases are a match to TRBD2. Unmatched junction bases numbered 3, after V lost 5 bases and J lost 0 bases. Germline V gives CDR1 SGHTA, CDR2 FQGTGA. CDR3 size: 15 residues. Written as DNA, the CDR3 is TGTGCCAGCAGCCTGAGCGGGGGCTCCTACAATGAGCAGTTCTTC. This sequence encodes CASSLSGGSYNEQFF.